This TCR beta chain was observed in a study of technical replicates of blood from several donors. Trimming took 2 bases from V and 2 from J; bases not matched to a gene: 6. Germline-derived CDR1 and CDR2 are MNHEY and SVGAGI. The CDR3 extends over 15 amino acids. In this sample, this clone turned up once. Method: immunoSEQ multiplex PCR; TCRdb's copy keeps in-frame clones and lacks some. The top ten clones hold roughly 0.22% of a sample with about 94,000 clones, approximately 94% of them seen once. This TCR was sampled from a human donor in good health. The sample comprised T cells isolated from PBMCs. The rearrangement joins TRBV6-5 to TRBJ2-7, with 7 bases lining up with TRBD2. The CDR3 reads CASSYVRREPYEQYF. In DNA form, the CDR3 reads TGTGCCAGCAGTTACGTACGGCGGGAGCCCTACGAGCAGTACTTC.